The present entry profiles one T cell receptor beta chain with its context. The data are from a study of blood T cell repertoires in COVID-19. Original data processing: Amplification with reference gene primers provided the estimates of nucleated cell counts. Clones were sequenced by immunoSEQ multiplex PCR, and TCRdb holds only the in-frame ones, with some missing. D and trimming were read from the DNA, whereas the V and J calls and clone size are those reported in that table. The table includes 200,000 to 300,000 clones, around four fifths detected once. Germline V CDR1 and CDR2: MNHEY, SVGAGI. The CDR3 spans 16 residues. V shed 4 bases and J 4 bases; nucleotides not matched to a gene: 10.

V and J are TRBV6-5 and TRBJ1-1, with 9 positions matching TRBD1. Specimen: peripheral blood. This clonotype was sampled from a woman aged 70 to 79 with acute or convalescent COVID-19. The DNA for the CDR3 is TGTGCCAGCAGTTCCTATGTCGGGACAGGGTCCACTGAAGCTTTCTTT. It is translated as CASSSYVGTGSTEAFF.